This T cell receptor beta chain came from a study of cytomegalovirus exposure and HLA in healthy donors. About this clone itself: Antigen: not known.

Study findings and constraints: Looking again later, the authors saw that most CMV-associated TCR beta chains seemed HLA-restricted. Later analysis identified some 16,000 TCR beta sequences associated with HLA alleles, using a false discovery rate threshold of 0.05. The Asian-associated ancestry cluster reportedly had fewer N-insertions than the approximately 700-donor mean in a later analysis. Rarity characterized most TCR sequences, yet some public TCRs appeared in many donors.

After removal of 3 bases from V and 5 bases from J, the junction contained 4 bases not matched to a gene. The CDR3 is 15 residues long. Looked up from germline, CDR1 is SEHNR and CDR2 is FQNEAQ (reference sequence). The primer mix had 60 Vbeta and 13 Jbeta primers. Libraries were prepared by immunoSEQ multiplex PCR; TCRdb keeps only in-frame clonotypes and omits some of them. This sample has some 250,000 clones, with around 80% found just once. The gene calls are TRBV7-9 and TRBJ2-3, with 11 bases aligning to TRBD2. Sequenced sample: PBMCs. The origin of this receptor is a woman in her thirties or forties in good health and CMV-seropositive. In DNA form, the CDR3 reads TGTGCCAGCAGCTTTAGCGGGGGGGAAGGAGATACGCAGTATTTT. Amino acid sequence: CASSFSGGEGDTQYF. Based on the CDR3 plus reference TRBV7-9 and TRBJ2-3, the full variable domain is DTGVSQNPRHKITKRGQNVTFRCDPISEHNRLYWYRQTLGQGPEFLTYFQNEAQLEKSRLLSDRFSAERPKGSFSTLEIQRTEQGDSAMYLCASSFSGGEGDTQYFGPGTRLTVL.